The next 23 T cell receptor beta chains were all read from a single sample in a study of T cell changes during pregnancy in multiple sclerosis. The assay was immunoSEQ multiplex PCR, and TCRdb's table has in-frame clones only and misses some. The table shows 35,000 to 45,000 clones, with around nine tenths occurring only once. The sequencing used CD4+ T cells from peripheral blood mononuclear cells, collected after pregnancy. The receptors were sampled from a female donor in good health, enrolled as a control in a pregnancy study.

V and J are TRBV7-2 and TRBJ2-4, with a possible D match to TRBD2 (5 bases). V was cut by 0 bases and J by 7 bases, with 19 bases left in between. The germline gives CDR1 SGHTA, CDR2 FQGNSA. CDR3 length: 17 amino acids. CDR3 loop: CASSLAVVGVIGNIQYF. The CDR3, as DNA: TGTGCCAGCAGCTTAGCGGTGGTGGGAGTAATAGGGAACATTCAGTACTTC.

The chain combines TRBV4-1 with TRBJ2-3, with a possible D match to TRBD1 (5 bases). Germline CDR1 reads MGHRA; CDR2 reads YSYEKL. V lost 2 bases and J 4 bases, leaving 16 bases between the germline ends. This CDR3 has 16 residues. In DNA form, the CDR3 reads TGCGCCAGCAGCCAAATAGGCAGGGAACCATCAGATACGCAGTATTTT. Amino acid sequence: CASSQIGREPSDTQYF.

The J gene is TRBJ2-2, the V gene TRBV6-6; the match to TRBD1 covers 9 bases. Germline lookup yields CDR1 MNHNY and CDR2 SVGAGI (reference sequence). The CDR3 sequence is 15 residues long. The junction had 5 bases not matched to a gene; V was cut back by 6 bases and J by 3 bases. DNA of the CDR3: TGTGCCAGCAGGGGGACAGGGTTGGACACCGGGGAGCTGTTTTTT. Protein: CASRGTGLDTGELFF.

CDR3 amino acids: CASSEWGQGNYNEQFF. In nucleotides, the CDR3 is TGCGCCAGCAGTGAGTGGGGACAGGGGAACTACAATGAGCAGTTCTTC. This chain joins TRBV10-1 and TRBJ2-1; 10 bases are shared with TRBD1. V dropped 1 base and J dropped 3; count of bases not matched to a gene: 3. The CDR3 is 16 residues long. Germline CDR1 and CDR2: WNHNN and SYGVQD (reference sequence).

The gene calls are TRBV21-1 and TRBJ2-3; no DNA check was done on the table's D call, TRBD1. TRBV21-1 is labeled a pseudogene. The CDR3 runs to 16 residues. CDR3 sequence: CASSKKGTASLNTQYF. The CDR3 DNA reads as TGTGCCAGCAGCAAAAAGGGGACAGCCTCGCTGAATACGCAGTATTTT.

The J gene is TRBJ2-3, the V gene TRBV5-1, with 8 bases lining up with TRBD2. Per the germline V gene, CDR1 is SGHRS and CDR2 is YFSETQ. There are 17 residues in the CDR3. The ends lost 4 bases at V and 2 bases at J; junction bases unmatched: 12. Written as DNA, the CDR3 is TGCGCCAGCAGCCCGTCGCGGGGGGCGGGGAACACAGATACGCAGTATTTT. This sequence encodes CASSPSRGAGNTDTQYF.

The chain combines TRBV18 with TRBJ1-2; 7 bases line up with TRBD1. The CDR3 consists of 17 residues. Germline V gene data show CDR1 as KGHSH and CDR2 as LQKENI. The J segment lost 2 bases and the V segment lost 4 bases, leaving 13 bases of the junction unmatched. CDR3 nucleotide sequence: TGTGCCAGCTCACATGGACAGGATCGGGCCAAAAACTATGGCTACACCTTC. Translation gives CASSHGQDRAKNYGYTF.

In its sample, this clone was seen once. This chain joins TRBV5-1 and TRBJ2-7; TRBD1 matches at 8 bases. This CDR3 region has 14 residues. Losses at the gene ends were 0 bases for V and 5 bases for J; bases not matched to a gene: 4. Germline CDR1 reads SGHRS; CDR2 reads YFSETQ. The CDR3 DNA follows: TGCGCCAGCAGCTTGGATGTGACAGGGGACGAGCAGTACTTC. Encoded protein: CASSLDVTGDEQYF.

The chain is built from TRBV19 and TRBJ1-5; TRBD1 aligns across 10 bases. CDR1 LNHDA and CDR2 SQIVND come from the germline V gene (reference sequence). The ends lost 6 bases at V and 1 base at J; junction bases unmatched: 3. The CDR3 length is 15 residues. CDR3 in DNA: TGTGCCAGTAGCTCGGGACAGGGGAGCAATCAGCCCCAGCATTTT. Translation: CASSSGQGSNQPQHF. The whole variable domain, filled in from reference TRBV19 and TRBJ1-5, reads DGGITQSPKYLFRKEGQNVTLSCEQNLNHDAMYWYRQDPGQGLRLIYYSQIVNDFQKGDIAEGYSVSREKKESFPLTVTSAQKNPTAFYLCASSSGQGSNQPQHFGDGTRLSIL.

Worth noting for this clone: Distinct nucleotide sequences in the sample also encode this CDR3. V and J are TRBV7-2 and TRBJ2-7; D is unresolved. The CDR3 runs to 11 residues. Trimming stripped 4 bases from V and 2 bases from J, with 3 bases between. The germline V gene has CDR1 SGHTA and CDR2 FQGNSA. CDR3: CASSSAYEQYF. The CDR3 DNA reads TGTGCCAGCAGCTCTGCCTACGAGCAGTACTTC.

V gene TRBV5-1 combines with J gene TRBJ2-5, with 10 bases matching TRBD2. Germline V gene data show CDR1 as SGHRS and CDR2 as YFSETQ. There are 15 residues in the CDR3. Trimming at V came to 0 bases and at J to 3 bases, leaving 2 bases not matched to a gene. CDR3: CASSLGLAGEETQYF. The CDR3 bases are TGCGCCAGCAGCTTGGGCCTAGCGGGGGAAGAGACCCAGTACTTC.

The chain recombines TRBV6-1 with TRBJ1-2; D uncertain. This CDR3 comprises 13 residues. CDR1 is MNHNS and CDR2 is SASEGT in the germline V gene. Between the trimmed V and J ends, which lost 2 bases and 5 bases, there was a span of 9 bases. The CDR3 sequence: CASSETGDYGYTF. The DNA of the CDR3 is TGTGCCAGCAGTGAAACCGGGGATTATGGCTACACCTTC.

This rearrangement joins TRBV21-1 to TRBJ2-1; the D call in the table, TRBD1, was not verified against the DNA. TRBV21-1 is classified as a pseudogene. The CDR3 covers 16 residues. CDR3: CASSKGQGIDGNEQFF. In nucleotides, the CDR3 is TGTGCCAGCAGCAAGGGACAGGGGATCGACGGCAATGAGCAGTTCTTC.

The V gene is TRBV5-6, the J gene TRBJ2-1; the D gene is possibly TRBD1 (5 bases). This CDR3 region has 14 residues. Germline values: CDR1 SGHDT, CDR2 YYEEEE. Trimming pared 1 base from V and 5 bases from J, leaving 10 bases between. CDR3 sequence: CASSLQGDHNEQFF. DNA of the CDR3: TGTGCCAGCAGCTTGCAGGGTGACCACAATGAGCAGTTCTTC.

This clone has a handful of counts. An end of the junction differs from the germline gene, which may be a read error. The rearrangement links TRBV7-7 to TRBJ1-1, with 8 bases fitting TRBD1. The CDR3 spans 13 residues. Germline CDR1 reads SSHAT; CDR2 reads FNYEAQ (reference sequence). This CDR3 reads CASSFNRGTEAFF. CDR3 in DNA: TGTGCTAGCAGCTTTAACAGGGGGACTGAAGCTTTCTTT. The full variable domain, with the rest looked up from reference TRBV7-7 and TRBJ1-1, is GAGVSQSPRYKVTKRGQDVTLRCDPISSHATLYWYQQALGQGPEFLTYFNYEAQPDKSGLPSDRFSAERPEGSISTLTIQRTEQRDSAMYRCASSFNRGTEAFFGQGTRLTVV.

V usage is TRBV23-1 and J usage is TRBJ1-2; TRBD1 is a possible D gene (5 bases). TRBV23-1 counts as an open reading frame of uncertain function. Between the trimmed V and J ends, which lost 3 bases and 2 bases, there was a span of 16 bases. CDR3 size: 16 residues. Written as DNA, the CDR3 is TGCGCCAGCAGTCACCATGGACAAGGCCCAAACTATGGCTACACCTTC. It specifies CASSHHGQGPNYGYTF.

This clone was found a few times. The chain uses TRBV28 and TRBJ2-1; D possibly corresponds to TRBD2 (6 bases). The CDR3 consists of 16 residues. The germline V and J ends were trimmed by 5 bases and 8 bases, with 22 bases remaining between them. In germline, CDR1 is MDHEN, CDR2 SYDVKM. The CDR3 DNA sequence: TGTGCCAGCAGTGGCCTCGGGGGACTCCTTAAGGATGAGCAGTTCTTC. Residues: CASSGLGGLLKDEQFF.

As DNA, the CDR3 is TGTGCCAGCAGTTTTTATTCCCCGGAGAAAAGCTCCTATAATTCACCCCTCCACTTT. As protein: CASSFYSPEKSSYNSPLHF. The chain recombines TRBV27 with TRBJ1-6, with no clear D. Germline V gene sequence: CDR1 MNHEY, CDR2 SMNVEV (reference sequence). The CDR3 loop spans 19 amino acids. Trimming took off 3 bases at V and 0 bases at J, with 18 bases between the two ends.

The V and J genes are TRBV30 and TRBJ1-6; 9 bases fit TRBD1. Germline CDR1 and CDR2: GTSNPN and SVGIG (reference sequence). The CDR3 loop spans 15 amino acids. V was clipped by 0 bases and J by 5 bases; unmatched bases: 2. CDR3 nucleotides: TGTGCCTGGAGTGTGGACAGGGGCAATAATTCACCCCTCCACTTT. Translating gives CAWSVDRGNNSPLHF.

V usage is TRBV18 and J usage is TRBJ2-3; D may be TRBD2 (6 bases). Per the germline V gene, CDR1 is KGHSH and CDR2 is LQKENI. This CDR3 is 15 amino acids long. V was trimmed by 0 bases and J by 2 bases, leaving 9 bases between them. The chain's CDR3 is CASSPPGLFTDTQYF. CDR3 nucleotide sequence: TGTGCCAGCTCACCACCGGGACTCTTCACAGATACGCAGTATTTT. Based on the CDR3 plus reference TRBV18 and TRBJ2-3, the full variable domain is NAGVMQNPRHLVRRRGQEARLRCSPMKGHSHVYWYRQLPEEGLKFMVYLQKENIIDESGMPKERFSAEFPKEGPSILRIQQVVRGDSAAYFCASSPPGLFTDTQYFGPGTRLTVL.

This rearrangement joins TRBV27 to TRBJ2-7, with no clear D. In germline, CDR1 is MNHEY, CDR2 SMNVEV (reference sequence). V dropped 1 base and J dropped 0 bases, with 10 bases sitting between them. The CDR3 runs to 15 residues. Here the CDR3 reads CASSLYSASSYEQYF. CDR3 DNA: TGTGCCAGCAGTTTATATTCAGCGAGCTCCTACGAGCAGTACTTC.

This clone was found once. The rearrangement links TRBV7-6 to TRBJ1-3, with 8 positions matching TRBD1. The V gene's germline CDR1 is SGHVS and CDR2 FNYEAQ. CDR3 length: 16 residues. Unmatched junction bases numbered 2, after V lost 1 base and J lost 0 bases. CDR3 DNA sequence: TGTGCCAGCAGCTTAGGGGGACAGGTCTCTGGAAACACCATATATTTT. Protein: CASSLGGQVSGNTIYF. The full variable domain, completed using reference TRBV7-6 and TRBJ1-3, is GAGVSQSPRYKVTKRGQDVALRCDPISGHVSLYWYRQALGQGPEFLTYFNYEAQQDKSGLPNDRFSAERPEGSISTLTIQRTEQRDSAMYRCASSLGGQVSGNTIYFGEGSWLTVV.

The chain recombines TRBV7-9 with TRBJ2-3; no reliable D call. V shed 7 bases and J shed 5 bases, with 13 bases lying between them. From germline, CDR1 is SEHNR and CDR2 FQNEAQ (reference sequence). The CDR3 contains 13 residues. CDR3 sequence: CASTPWAGDTQYF. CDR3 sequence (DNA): TGTGCCAGCACCCCGTGGGCTGGAGATACGCAGTATTTT.